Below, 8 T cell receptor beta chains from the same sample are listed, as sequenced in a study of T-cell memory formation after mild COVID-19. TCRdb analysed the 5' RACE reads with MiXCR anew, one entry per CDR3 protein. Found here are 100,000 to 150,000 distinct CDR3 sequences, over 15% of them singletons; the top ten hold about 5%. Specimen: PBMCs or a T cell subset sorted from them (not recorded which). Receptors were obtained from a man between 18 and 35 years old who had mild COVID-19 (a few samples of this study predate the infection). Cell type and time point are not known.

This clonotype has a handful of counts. The CDR3 reads CASGLSGEGETQYF. The CDR3 region has the DNA TGTGCCAGCGGCCTAAGCGGGGAAGGGGAGACCCAGTACTTC. This chain uses TRBV12-3 or TRBV12-4 with TRBJ2-5, with 7 bases matching TRBD2. The CDR3 covers 14 residues. After removal of 8 bases from V and 5 bases from J, the junction contained 11 bases not matched to a gene.

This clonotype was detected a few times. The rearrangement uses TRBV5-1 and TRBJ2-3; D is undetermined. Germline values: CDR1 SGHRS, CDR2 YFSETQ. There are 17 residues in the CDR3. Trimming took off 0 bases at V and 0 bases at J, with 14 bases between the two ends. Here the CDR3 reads CASSLAIATLSTDTQYF. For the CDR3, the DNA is TGCGCCAGCAGCTTGGCGATCGCGACGCTTAGCACAGATACGCAGTATTTT. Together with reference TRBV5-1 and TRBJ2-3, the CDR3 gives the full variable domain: KAGVTQTPRYLIKTRGQQVTLSCSPISGHRSVSWYQQTPGQGLQFLFEYFSETQRNKGNFPGRFSGRQFSNSRSEMNVSTLELGDSALYLCASSLAIATLSTDTQYFGPGTRLTVL.

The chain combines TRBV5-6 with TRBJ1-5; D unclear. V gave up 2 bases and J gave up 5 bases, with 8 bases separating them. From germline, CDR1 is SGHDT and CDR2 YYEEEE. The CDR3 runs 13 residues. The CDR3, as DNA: TGTGCCAGCAGCTTTTCCTGGGATCAGCCCCAGCATTTT. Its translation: CASSFSWDQPQHF.

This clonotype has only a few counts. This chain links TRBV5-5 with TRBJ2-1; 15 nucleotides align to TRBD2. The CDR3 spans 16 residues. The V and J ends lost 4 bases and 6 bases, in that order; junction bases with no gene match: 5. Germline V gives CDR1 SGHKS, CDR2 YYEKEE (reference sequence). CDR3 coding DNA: TGTGCCAGCAGCAAGGGGACTAGCGGGGGGTTCAATGAGCAGTTCTTC. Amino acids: CASSKGTSGGFNEQFF. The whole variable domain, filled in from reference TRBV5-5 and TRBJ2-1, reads DAGVTQSPTHLIKTRGQQVTLRCSPISGHKSVSWYQQVLGQGPQFIFQYYEKEERGRGNFPDRFSARQFPNYSSELNVNALLLGDSALYLCASSKGTSGGFNEQFFGPGTRLTVL.

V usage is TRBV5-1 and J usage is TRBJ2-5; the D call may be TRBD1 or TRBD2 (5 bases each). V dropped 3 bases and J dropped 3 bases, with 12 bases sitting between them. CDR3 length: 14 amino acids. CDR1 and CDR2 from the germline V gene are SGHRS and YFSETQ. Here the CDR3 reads CASSWGTREETQYF. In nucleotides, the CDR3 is TGCGCCAGCAGCTGGGGCACGAGGGAAGAGACCCAGTACTTC. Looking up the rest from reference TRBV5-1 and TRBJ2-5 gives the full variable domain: KAGVTQTPRYLIKTRGQQVTLSCSPISGHRSVSWYQQTPGQGLQFLFEYFSETQRNKGNFPGRFSGRQFSNSRSEMNVSTLELGDSALYLCASSWGTREETQYFGPGTRLLVL.

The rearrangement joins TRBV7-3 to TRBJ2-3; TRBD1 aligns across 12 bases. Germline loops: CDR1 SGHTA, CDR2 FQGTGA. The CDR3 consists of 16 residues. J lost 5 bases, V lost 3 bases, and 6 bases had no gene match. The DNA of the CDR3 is TGTGCCAGCAGCTTGAAGGGACAGGGGGCGAAAGATACGCAGTATTTT. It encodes CASSLKGQGAKDTQYF.

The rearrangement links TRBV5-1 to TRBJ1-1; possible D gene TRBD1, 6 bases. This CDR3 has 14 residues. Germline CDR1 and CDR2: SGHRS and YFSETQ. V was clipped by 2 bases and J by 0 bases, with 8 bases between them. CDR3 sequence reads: CASSLSGVNTEAFF. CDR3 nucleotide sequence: TGCGCCAGCAGCTTATCAGGGGTGAACACTGAAGCTTTCTTT.

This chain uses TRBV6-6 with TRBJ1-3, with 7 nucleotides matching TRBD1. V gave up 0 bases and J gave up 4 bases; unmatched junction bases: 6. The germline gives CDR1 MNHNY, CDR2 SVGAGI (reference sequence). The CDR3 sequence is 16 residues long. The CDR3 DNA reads TGTGCCAGCAGTTACTCGGGAGGGACAGACGGAAACACCATATATTTT. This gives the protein CASSYSGGTDGNTIYF.